What follows is one T cell receptor beta chain and its context. V trimming: 0 bases; J trimming: 11 bases; junction bases outside the gene matches: 16. The CDR3 is 16 amino acids. Germline values: CDR1 MGHRA, CDR2 YSYEKL. This entry comes from a study of shared clonotypes between healthy human individuals. Method: immunoSEQ multiplex PCR; TCRdb's copy keeps in-frame clones and lacks some. The sample lists roughly 2.5 million clones, around 90% seen once, with over 0.12% in the top ten. The sequence derives from a man between 18 and 29 years old in good health. The rearrangement links TRBV4-1 to TRBJ2-7; 7 nucleotides align to TRBD1. The sample comprised naive CD4+ T cells sorted from blood. Sample subset: CD45RA+ positively selected. Here the CDR3 reads CASSQDEVQGPLGEYF. The CDR3 nucleotides are TGCGCCAGCAGCCAAGATGAGGTACAGGGGCCCCTAGGGGAGTACTTC.